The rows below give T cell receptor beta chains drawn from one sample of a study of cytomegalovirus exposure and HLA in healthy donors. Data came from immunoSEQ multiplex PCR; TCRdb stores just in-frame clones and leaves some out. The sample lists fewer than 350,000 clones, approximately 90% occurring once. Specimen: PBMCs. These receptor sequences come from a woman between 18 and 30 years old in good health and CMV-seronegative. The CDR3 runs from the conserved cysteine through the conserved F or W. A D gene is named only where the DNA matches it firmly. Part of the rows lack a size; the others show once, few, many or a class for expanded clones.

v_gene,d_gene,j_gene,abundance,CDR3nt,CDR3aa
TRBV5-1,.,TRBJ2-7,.,TGCGCCAGCAGCTTGTATTCCGGACAGCCCTACGAGCAGTACTTC,CASSLYSGQPYEQYF
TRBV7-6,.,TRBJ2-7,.,TGTGCCAGCAGCCCATCAGGGTTGCCCTACGAGCAGTACTTC,CASSPSGLPYEQYF
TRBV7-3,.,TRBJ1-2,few,TGTGCCAGCAGCGACTCGTCCGACTATGGCTACACCTTC,CASSDSSDYGYTF
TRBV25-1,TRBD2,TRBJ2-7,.,TGTGCCAGCAGTGGGACCCGGACTAGCGGGGGCTACGAGCAGTACTTC,CASSGTRTSGGYEQYF
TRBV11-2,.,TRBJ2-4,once,TGTGCCAGCAGCAGGACTGGTGGCATTCAGTACTTC,CASSRTGGIQYF
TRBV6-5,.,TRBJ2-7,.,TGTGCCAGCAGCCACAGCCAGGGAAGCTCCTACGAGCAGTACTTC,CASSHSQGSSYEQYF
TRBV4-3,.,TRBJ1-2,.,TGCGCCAGCAGCCAAGAGGCCAGGTACTATGGCTACACCTTC,CASSQEARYYGYTF
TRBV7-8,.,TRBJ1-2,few,TGTGCCAGCAGCCCATCACAGCTCAACTATGGCTACACCTTC,CASSPSQLNYGYTF
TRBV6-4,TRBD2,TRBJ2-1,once,TGTGCCAGCAGTGACTCAGTCGAGGGGGTAGCGGGAGGGCCAAACAATGAGCAGTTCTTC,CASSDSVEGVAGGPNNEQFF
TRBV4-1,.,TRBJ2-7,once,TGCGCCAGCAGCCCTAAAAGGGGGAACGAGCAGTACTTC,CASSPKRGNEQYF
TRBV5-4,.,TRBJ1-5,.,TGTGCCAGCAGCTTTGAGGGGGGCAATCAGCCCCAGCATTTT,CASSFEGGNQPQHF
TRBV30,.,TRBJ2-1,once,TGTGCCTGGTTTCTTAGCTCCTACAATGAGCAGTTCTTC,CAWFLSSYNEQFF
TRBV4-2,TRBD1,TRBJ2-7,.,TGTGCCAGCAGCCAAGGGGGACAGGTGCTCGAGCAGTACTTC,CASSQGGQVLEQYF
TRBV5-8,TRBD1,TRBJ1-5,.,TGTGCCAGCACCTACTTAGGGGGACAGGACAATCAGCCCCAGCATTTT,CASTYLGGQDNQPQHF
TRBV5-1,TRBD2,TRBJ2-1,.,TGCGCCAGCCTAGCGGCTTCAAATGAGCAGTTCTTC,CASLAASNEQFF
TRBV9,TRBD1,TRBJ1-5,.,TGTGCCAGCAGCGCCCGGGACAGTAATCAGCCCCAGCATTTT,CASSARDSNQPQHF
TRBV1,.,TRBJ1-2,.,TGCACCAGCAGCCAAGATCTGGACAAAAACTATGGCTACACCTTC,CTSSQDLDKNYGYTF
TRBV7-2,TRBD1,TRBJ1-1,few,TGTGCCAGCAGCCCTGACAGGGAGTACACTGAAGCTTTCTTT,CASSPDREYTEAFF
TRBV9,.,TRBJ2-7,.,TGTGCCAGCAGCGTAGTGGAGGATTCCTCCTACGAGCAGTACTTC,CASSVVEDSSYEQYF
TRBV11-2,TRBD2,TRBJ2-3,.,TGTGCCAGCAGCCTACTAGCGCTTTCCACAGATACGCAGTATTTT,CASSLLALSTDTQYF
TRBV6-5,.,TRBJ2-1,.,TGTGCCAGCAGAGCAGGGGCGTACGAGTTCTTC,CASRAGAYEFF
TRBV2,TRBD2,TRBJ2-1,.,TGTGCCAGCGGACTAGCGGGAAGCAATGAGCAGTTCTTC,CASGLAGSNEQFF
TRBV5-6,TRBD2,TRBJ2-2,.,TGTGCCAGCAGCTTGTGGTGGGCGGGAGTGGCCGGGGAGCTGTTTTTT,CASSLWWAGVAGELFF
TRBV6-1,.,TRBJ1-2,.,TGTGCCAGCAGTGAACGAATGAGGCAGGGAGGGTATGGCTACACCTTC,CASSERMRQGGYGYTF
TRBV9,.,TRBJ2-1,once,TGTGCCAGCAGCGTAGCTGGTAGCGCGAGCTCCTACAATGAGCAGTTCTTC,CASSVAGSASSYNEQFF
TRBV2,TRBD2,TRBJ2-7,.,TGTGCCAGCAGGCGGAGGACTAGCGGGATAGTGGTTACCACGGAGCAGTACTTC,CASRRRTSGIVVTTEQYF